This T cell receptor (beta chain) was recovered during a study of cytomegalovirus exposure and HLA in healthy donors. The PCR was carried out with 60 Vbeta primers and 13 Jbeta primers. Assay used: immunoSEQ multiplex PCR; TCRdb lists only in-frame clones, some missing. The sample includes approximately 86,000 clones, over 70% seen only once; the top ten take around 2.9%. Germline values: CDR1 MNHEY, CDR2 SVGAGI. This CDR3 spans 15 amino acids. The V and J ends lost 5 bases and 0 bases respectively, with 11 bases between them. The TCR was taken from a man aged 40-50 years in good health and CMV-seronegative. This rearrangement joins TRBV6-5 to TRBJ1-5; no firm D call. Material: PBMCs. CDR3 sequence: CASSPTVYSNQPQHF. CDR3 bases: TGTGCCAGCAGTCCCACAGTATATAGCAATCAGCCCCAGCATTTT.